These T cell receptor beta chains were read from a single sample in a study of yellow fever vaccine responses in identical twins. In TCRdb, the RT-PCR reads were re-called with MiXCR into one record per CDR3 protein. The data show roughly 1,500 distinct CDR3 sequences, 87% seen once. Sequencing was performed on T cells from blood (PBMCs), unsorted or a sorted subset (not recorded which), taken before or after yellow fever vaccination (not recorded which). The receptor set was obtained from a woman younger than 35 who received the yellow fever vaccine. The CDR3 runs from the conserved cysteine through the conserved F or W. The D gene is left open where the match is weak. Size tells how often a clone was seen (once, few, many) or the class of an expanded clone, and some rows leave it out.

d_gene: -
abundance: -
len: 13
v_gene: TRBV12-3/TRBV12-4
j_gene: TRBJ2-5
CDR3aa: CASSLQGQETQYF
CDR3nt: TGTGCCAGCAGTTTACAAGGCCAAGAGACCCAGTACTTC

d_gene: TRBD1
abundance: -
len: 14
v_gene: TRBV4-1
j_gene: TRBJ2-7
CDR3aa: CASSDSRDSYEQYF
CDR3nt: TGCGCCAGCAGCGACAGCCGGGACAGCTACGAGCAGTACTTC

d_gene: -
abundance: -
len: 14
v_gene: TRBV11-3
j_gene: TRBJ2-2
CDR3aa: CASSMDGETGELFF
CDR3nt: TGTGCCAGCAGCATGGATGGGGAGACCGGGGAGCTGTTTTTT

d_gene: -
abundance: once
len: 15
v_gene: TRBV11-3
j_gene: TRBJ2-1
CDR3aa: CASSPSGLTYNEQFF
CDR3nt: TGTGCCAGCAGCCCTTCTGGACTTACTTACAATGAGCAGTTCTTC

d_gene: -
abundance: -
len: 12
v_gene: TRBV10-3
j_gene: TRBJ1-5
CDR3aa: CAISDFSQPQHF
CDR3nt: TGTGCCATCAGTGATTTTTCCCAGCCCCAGCATTTT

d_gene: -
abundance: -
len: 12
v_gene: TRBV5-1
j_gene: TRBJ2-5
CDR3aa: CASSFNRGTQYF
CDR3nt: TGCGCCAGCAGCTTTAATCGGGGGACCCAGTACTTC

d_gene: TRBD1
abundance: -
len: 18
v_gene: TRBV6-5
j_gene: TRBJ1-2
CDR3aa: CASSYLGTGGLSNYGYTF
CDR3nt: TGTGCCAGCAGTTACCTCGGGACAGGGGGCCTTTCTAACTATGGCTACACCTTC

d_gene: -
abundance: -
len: 15
v_gene: TRBV2
j_gene: TRBJ2-1
CDR3aa: CASREWSGPDNEQFF
CDR3nt: TGTGCCAGCAGAGAATGGAGCGGGCCCGACAATGAGCAGTTCTTC

d_gene: -
abundance: -
len: 13
v_gene: TRBV29-1
j_gene: TRBJ2-1
CDR3aa: CSVTSSRYNEQFF
CDR3nt: TGCAGCGTGACTAGTTCTCGCTACAATGAGCAGTTCTTC

d_gene: -
abundance: -
len: 16
v_gene: TRBV11-1
j_gene: TRBJ2-2
CDR3aa: CASSLPRGVDTGELFF
CDR3nt: TGTGCAAGCAGCTTACCCAGAGGAGTGGACACCGGGGAGCTGTTTTTT

d_gene: -
abundance: few
len: 14
v_gene: TRBV12-1
j_gene: TRBJ2-5
CDR3aa: CASRRSTGEETQYF
CDR3nt: TGTGCCAGCAGGCGCTCAACAGGGGAAGAGACCCAGTACTTC

d_gene: -
abundance: -
len: 12
v_gene: TRBV5-5
j_gene: TRBJ2-2
CDR3aa: CASSVSTGELFF
CDR3nt: TGTGCCAGCAGCGTGTCCACCGGGGAGCTGTTTTTT

d_gene: -
abundance: -
len: 14
v_gene: TRBV7-2
j_gene: TRBJ1-1
CDR3aa: CASSLGGMRTEAFF
CDR3nt: TGTGCCAGCAGCTTAGGAGGTATGAGAACTGAAGCTTTCTTT

d_gene: -
abundance: -
len: 15
v_gene: TRBV20-1
j_gene: TRBJ2-7
CDR3aa: CSARVLDVNFYEQYF
CDR3nt: TGCAGTGCTAGAGTCCTCGACGTTAACTTCTACGAGCAGTACTTC

d_gene: -
abundance: -
len: 15
v_gene: TRBV13
j_gene: TRBJ2-1
CDR3aa: CASTFEGGSYNEQFF
CDR3nt: TGTGCCAGCACCTTCGAGGGGGGTTCCTACAATGAGCAGTTCTTC

d_gene: TRBD1
abundance: -
len: 16
v_gene: TRBV11-1
j_gene: TRBJ2-7
CDR3aa: CASSLRLGQSSYEQYF
CDR3nt: TGTGCCAGCAGTCTGCGTTTGGGACAGAGCTCCTACGAGCAGTACTTC

d_gene: -
abundance: -
len: 15
v_gene: TRBV11-2
j_gene: TRBJ2-3
CDR3aa: CASSLVPVLTDTQYF
CDR3nt: TGTGCCAGCAGCTTAGTTCCAGTCCTCACAGATACGCAGTATTTT

d_gene: -
abundance: -
len: 12
v_gene: TRBV11-2
j_gene: TRBJ2-3
CDR3aa: CASSLQGLTQYF
CDR3nt: TGTGCCAGCAGCTTACAAGGTTTAACGCAGTATTTT

d_gene: TRBD1
abundance: -
len: 13
v_gene: TRBV10-3
j_gene: TRBJ1-2
CDR3aa: CAISRDSNYGYTF
CDR3nt: TGTGCCATCAGCCGGGACAGTAACTATGGCTACACCTTC

d_gene: -
abundance: once
len: 15
v_gene: TRBV28
j_gene: TRBJ2-5
CDR3aa: CASSLSSAGPETQYF
CDR3nt: TGTGCCAGCAGTTTAAGCAGTGCAGGGCCTGAGACCCAGTACTTC

d_gene: -
abundance: -
len: 15
v_gene: TRBV5-1
j_gene: TRBJ2-2
CDR3aa: CASSLVGLDTGELFF
CDR3nt: TGCGCCAGCAGCTTGGTGGGGCTGGACACCGGGGAGCTGTTTTTT

d_gene: TRBD1
abundance: -
len: 15
v_gene: TRBV4-3
j_gene: TRBJ2-7
CDR3aa: CASSQDLDRDYEQYF
CDR3nt: TGCGCCAGCAGCCAAGATTTGGACAGGGACTACGAGCAGTACTTC

d_gene: -
abundance: -
len: 16
v_gene: TRBV11-2
j_gene: TRBJ2-2
CDR3aa: CASSRWTEPNTGELFF
CDR3nt: TGTGCCAGCAGCCGTTGGACAGAACCCAACACCGGGGAGCTGTTTTTT

d_gene: -
abundance: -
len: 12
v_gene: TRBV11-2
j_gene: TRBJ2-7
CDR3aa: CASSAASYEQYF
CDR3nt: TGTGCCAGCAGCGCCGCTTCCTACGAGCAGTACTTC

d_gene: -
abundance: -
len: 12
v_gene: TRBV2
j_gene: TRBJ2-3
CDR3aa: CASSEATGTQYF
CDR3nt: TGTGCCAGCAGTGAAGCAACGGGTACGCAGTATTTT

d_gene: TRBD2
abundance: -
len: 15
v_gene: TRBV29-1
j_gene: TRBJ2-5
CDR3aa: CSVDREAGIGETQYF
CDR3nt: TGCAGCGTTGATCGGGAAGCGGGGATAGGGGAGACCCAGTACTTC

d_gene: -
abundance: -
len: 14
v_gene: TRBV4-1
j_gene: TRBJ1-2
CDR3aa: CATSESATNYGYTF
CDR3nt: TGCGCCACCTCCGAGAGTGCGACTAACTATGGCTACACCTTC

d_gene: TRBD1
abundance: -
len: 14
v_gene: TRBV6-5
j_gene: TRBJ2-7
CDR3aa: CASSYLTGAYEQYF
CDR3nt: TGTGCCAGCAGCTACTTGACAGGGGCCTACGAGCAGTACTTC

d_gene: -
abundance: -
len: 11
v_gene: TRBV25-1
j_gene: TRBJ1-3
CDR3aa: CASSAKDTIYF
CDR3nt: TGTGCCAGCAGTGCCAAGGACACCATATATTTT

d_gene: -
abundance: -
len: 15
v_gene: TRBV10-3
j_gene: TRBJ1-2
CDR3aa: CAIRVKGPDEDGYTF
CDR3nt: TGTGCCATCAGGGTGAAGGGCCCAGACGAGGATGGCTACACCTTC

d_gene: -
abundance: -
len: 15
v_gene: TRBV3-1
j_gene: TRBJ2-1
CDR3aa: CASSQRGIMGYEQFF
CDR3nt: TGTGCCAGCAGCCAAAGGGGGATTATGGGTTATGAGCAGTTCTTC

d_gene: -
abundance: -
len: 14
v_gene: TRBV7-7
j_gene: TRBJ2-2
CDR3aa: CASSPTGNTGELFF
CDR3nt: TGTGCTAGCAGCCCTACAGGGAACACCGGGGAGCTGTTTTTT

d_gene: -
abundance: -
len: 13
v_gene: TRBV30
j_gene: TRBJ1-1
CDR3aa: CAWMRGSLTEAFF
CDR3nt: TGTGCCTGGATGAGGGGAAGTTTAACTGAAGCTTTCTTT

d_gene: -
abundance: -
len: 11
v_gene: TRBV7-9
j_gene: TRBJ2-1
CDR3aa: CASSDSSEQFF
CDR3nt: TGTGCCAGCAGCGATAGCAGTGAGCAGTTCTTC

d_gene: -
abundance: -
len: 12
v_gene: TRBV6-5
j_gene: TRBJ2-3
CDR3aa: CASSFGGDTQYF
CDR3nt: TGTGCCAGCAGTTTTGGAGGGGATACGCAGTATTTT

d_gene: -
abundance: -
len: 13
v_gene: TRBV18
j_gene: TRBJ2-7
CDR3aa: CASSPLGSYEQYF
CDR3nt: TGTGCCAGCTCACCATTAGGCTCCTACGAGCAGTACTTC

d_gene: TRBD1
abundance: -
len: 14
v_gene: TRBV2
j_gene: TRBJ2-7
CDR3aa: CASSGDRLPYEQYF
CDR3nt: TGTGCCAGCAGTGGGGACAGGCTACCCTACGAGCAGTACTTC

d_gene: -
abundance: -
len: 10
v_gene: TRBV11-1
j_gene: TRBJ2-2
CDR3aa: CATNTGELFF
CDR3nt: TGTGCCACTAACACCGGGGAGCTGTTTTTT

d_gene: TRBD1
abundance: -
len: 15
v_gene: TRBV4-1
j_gene: TRBJ1-1
CDR3aa: CASSYRGQINTEAFF
CDR3nt: TGCGCCAGCAGCTACAGGGGACAGATTAACACTGAAGCTTTCTTT

d_gene: TRBD1
abundance: -
len: 14
v_gene: TRBV2
j_gene: TRBJ2-1
CDR3aa: CASSGGQGVNEQFF
CDR3nt: TGTGCCAGCAGTGGGGGACAGGGGGTCAATGAGCAGTTCTTC

d_gene: TRBD1
abundance: few
len: 14
v_gene: TRBV4-1
j_gene: TRBJ1-5
CDR3aa: CASSPRQGGQPQHF
CDR3nt: TGCGCCAGCAGCCCTCGACAGGGCGGCCAGCCCCAGCATTTT

d_gene: TRBD1
abundance: -
len: 14
v_gene: TRBV7-6
j_gene: TRBJ2-1
CDR3aa: CASSFQLQGPEQFF
CDR3nt: TGTGCCAGCAGCTTCCAATTACAGGGGCCCGAGCAGTTCTTC

d_gene: TRBD1
abundance: -
len: 12
v_gene: TRBV6-1
j_gene: TRBJ2-7
CDR3aa: CASNRGSSEQYF
CDR3nt: TGTGCCAGCAACAGGGGGTCAAGTGAGCAGTACTTC

d_gene: TRBD1
abundance: -
len: 16
v_gene: TRBV4-1
j_gene: TRBJ1-1
CDR3aa: CASSQLGQGKTTEAFF
CDR3nt: TGCGCCAGCAGCCAACTAGGACAGGGTAAAACGACTGAAGCTTTCTTT

d_gene: -
abundance: -
len: 13
v_gene: TRBV4-1
j_gene: TRBJ2-7
CDR3aa: CASSAGFKSEQYF
CDR3nt: TGCGCCAGCAGCGCTGGATTTAAAAGCGAGCAGTACTTC